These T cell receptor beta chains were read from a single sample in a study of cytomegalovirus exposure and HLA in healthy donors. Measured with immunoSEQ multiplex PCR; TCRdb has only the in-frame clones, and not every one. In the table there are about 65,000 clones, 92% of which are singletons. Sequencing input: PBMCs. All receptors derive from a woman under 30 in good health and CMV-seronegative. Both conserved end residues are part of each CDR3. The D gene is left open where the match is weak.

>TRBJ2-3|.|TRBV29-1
CSVSITNTDTQYF
TGCAGCGTTAGCATTACCAACACAGATACGCAGTATTTT
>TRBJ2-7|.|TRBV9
CASSVEMRDEQYF
TGTGCCAGCAGCGTAGAGATGAGAGACGAGCAGTACTTC
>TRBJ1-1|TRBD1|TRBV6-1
CASTRGPEAFF
TGTGCCAGCACCAGGGGGCCTGAAGCTTTCTTT
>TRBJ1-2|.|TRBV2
CASEVARGYTF
TGTGCCAGCGAGGTGGCACGGGGCTACACCTTC
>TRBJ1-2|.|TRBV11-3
CASSLDPRFGYTF
TGTGCCAGCAGCTTAGATCCCCGGTTCGGCTACACCTTC
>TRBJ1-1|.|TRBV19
CASTLGHLNTEAFF
TGTGCCAGTACCCTTGGGCACTTGAACACTGAAGCTTTCTTT
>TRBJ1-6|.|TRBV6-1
CASSESWARGSYNSPLHF
TGTGCCAGCAGTGAAAGTTGGGCCCGAGGGTCCTATAATTCACCCCTCCACTTT
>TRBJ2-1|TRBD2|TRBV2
CASSGTSGRAYEQFF
TGTGCCAGCAGTGGGACTAGCGGGAGGGCCTATGAGCAGTTCTTC
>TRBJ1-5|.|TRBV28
CASSLDSDSHQPQHF
TGTGCCAGCAGTTTAGATTCGGACAGCCATCAGCCCCAGCATTTT
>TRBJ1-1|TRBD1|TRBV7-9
CASSPGQGTMNTEAFF
TGTGCCAGCAGCCCGGGACAGGGCACCATGAACACTGAAGCTTTCTTT
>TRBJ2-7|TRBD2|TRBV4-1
CASSQETTSGRNEQYF
TGCGCCAGCAGCCAAGAGACGACTAGCGGGAGGAACGAGCAGTACTTC
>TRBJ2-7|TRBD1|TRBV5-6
CASSAGTGGNNEQYF
TGTGCCAGCAGCGCCGGGACAGGGGGAAACAACGAGCAGTACTTC
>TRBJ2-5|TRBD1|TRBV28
CASRPSLGTGYQETQYF
TGTGCCAGCAGACCGAGCCTCGGGACAGGGTACCAAGAGACCCAGTACTTC